A single sample gave rise to the 8 T cell receptor beta chains below, sequenced in a study of early T cells in non-severe SARS-CoV-2 infection. MiXCR, run by TCRdb on the 5' RACE reads, gives a single entry per CDR3 protein. This table holds tens of thousands of distinct CDR3 sequences, over 9.5% found once. The source material was whole blood, sampled at baseline. The receptors shown here come from an adult who was a healthcare worker with PCR-confirmed SARS-CoV-2 infection or an uninfected control (not recorded which).

There are a few counts of this clonotype. The V and J genes are TRBV12-3 or TRBV12-4 and TRBJ2-1, with 8 bases lining up with TRBD1. The CDR3 extends over 15 amino acids. After removal of 6 bases from V and 9 bases from J, the junction contained 13 bases not matched to a gene. The CDR3 region is CASRGETGASSEQFF. The CDR3, as DNA: TGTGCCAGCAGGGGAGAGACAGGGGCTTCGAGTGAGCAGTTCTTC.

This clonotype showed up just once. This rearrangement joins TRBV7-9 to TRBJ1-3; D not certain. Germline CDR1 is SEHNR and CDR2 is FQNEAQ (reference sequence). V was trimmed by 4 bases and J by 2 bases, leaving 6 bases between them. This CDR3 spans 13 amino acids. CDR3 sequence (DNA): TGTGCCAGCAGCTATGGGACTGGAAACACCATATATTTT. Its protein is CASSYGTGNTIYF.

There are many counts of this clonotype. The rearrangement joins TRBV27 to TRBJ2-1, with 9 positions matching TRBD2. V lost 6 bases, J lost 7 bases, and 13 bases stayed unmatched. The germline gives CDR1 MNHEY, CDR2 SMNVEV (reference sequence). This CDR3 region has 16 residues. CDR3 region: CASSQSRAGGGNEQFF. Here the CDR3 DNA reads TGTGCCAGCAGCCAAAGTAGAGCGGGAGGCGGGAATGAGCAGTTCTTC.

This clonotype turned up a few times. The chain links TRBV6-5 to TRBJ2-7, with TRBD1 matching 8 bases. Germline CDR1 is MNHEY and CDR2 is SVGAGI. This CDR3 is 14 amino acids long. With V trimmed by 2 bases and J by 9 bases, 9 bases remained unmatched. CDR3 sequence (DNA): TGTGCCAGCAGTTACCTAGGGGACAGGTCGGGGCAGTACTTC. Protein: CASSYLGDRSGQYF.

This clonotype was counted between two and nine times. J is TRBJ1-5 and V is TRBV19; D not resolved. Germline V gives CDR1 LNHDA, CDR2 SQIVND (reference sequence). Trimming removed 1 base from V and 7 bases from J, with 11 bases in between. The CDR3 has 14 residues. The CDR3 nucleotides read TGTGCCAGTAGTATAGTCGGGCCCCAACAGCCCCAGCATTTT. Its translation: CASSIVGPQQPQHF. Combining the CDR3 with reference TRBV19 and TRBJ1-5 gives the whole variable domain DGGITQSPKYLFRKEGQNVTLSCEQNLNHDAMYWYRQDPGQGLRLIYYSQIVNDFQKGDIAEGYSVSREKKESFPLTVTSAQKNPTAFYLCASSIVGPQQPQHFGDGTRLSIL.

This clonotype was picked up a small number of times. The rearrangement uses TRBV12-3 or TRBV12-4 and TRBJ2-1, with TRBD1 matching 9 bases. This CDR3 has 15 amino acids. The V segment lost 6 bases and the J segment 6 bases; nucleotides outside the gene matches: 9. Written as DNA, the CDR3 is TGTGCCAGCAGCCGGGACAGGGTCCTCTTCAATGAGCAGTTCTTC. Translating gives CASSRDRVLFNEQFF.

J is TRBJ2-5 and V is TRBV6-6; 8 bases fit TRBD2. The V and J ends lost 4 bases and 3 bases, in that order; junction bases with no gene match: 4. Germline CDR1 and CDR2: MNHNY and SVGAGI (reference sequence). CDR3 size: 14 residues. The CDR3 sequence is CASSWPGGEETQYF. CDR3 bases: TGTGCCAGCAGTTGGCCGGGGGGGGAAGAGACCCAGTACTTC.

This clonotype turned up a few times. The CDR3 DNA sequence: TGTGCCAGCAGCAAATACGGGACAGGGGGCCCCTACGAGCAGTACTTC. Translation: CASSKYGTGGPYEQYF. The chain recombines TRBV14 with TRBJ2-7; 12 nucleotides align to TRBD1. This CDR3 is built from 16 residues. CDR1 is SGHDN, CDR2 FVKESK, per germline. Losses at the gene ends were 5 bases for V and 2 bases for J; bases not matched to a gene: 7. Full variable domain (outside the CDR3, taken from reference TRBV14 and TRBJ2-7): EAGVTQFPSHSVIEKGQTVTLRCDPISGHDNLYWYRRVMGKEIKFLLHFVKESKQDESGMPNNRFLAERTGGTYSTLKVQPAELEDSGVYFCASSKYGTGGPYEQYFGPGTRLTVT.